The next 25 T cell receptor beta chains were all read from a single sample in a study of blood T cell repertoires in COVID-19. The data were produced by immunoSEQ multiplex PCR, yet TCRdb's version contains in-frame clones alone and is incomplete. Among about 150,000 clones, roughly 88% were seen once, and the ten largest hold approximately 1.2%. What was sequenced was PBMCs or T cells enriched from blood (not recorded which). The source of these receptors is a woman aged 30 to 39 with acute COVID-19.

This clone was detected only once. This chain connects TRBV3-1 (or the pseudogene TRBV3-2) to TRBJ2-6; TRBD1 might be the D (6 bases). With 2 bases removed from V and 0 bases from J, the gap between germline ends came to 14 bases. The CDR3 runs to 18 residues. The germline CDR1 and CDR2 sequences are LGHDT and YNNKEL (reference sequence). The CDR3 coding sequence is TGTGCCAGCAGCCAAAGGGCAGGGGCGAGCTCTGGGGCCAACGTCCTGACTTTC. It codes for CASSQRAGASSGANVLTF.

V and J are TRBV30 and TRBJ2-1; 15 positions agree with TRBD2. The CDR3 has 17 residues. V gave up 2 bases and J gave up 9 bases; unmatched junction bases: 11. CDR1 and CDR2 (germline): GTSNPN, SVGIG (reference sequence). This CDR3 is CAWSPAVRTSGRGEQFF. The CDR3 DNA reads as TGTGCCTGGAGTCCCGCGGTTAGGACTAGCGGGAGGGGTGAGCAGTTCTTC.

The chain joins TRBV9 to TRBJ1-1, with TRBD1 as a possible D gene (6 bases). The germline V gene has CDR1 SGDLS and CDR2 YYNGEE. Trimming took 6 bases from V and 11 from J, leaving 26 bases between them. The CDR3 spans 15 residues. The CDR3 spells CASNLGLTDIQGAFF. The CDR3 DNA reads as TGTGCCAGCAACCTAGGGTTGACGGACATCCAGGGGGCTTTCTTT.

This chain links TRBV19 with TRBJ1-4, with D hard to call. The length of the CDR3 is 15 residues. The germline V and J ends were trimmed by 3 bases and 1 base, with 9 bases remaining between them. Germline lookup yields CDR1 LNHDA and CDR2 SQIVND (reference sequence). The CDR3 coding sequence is TGTGCCAGTAGTATCTGGCCAGAAACTAATGAAAAACTGTTTTTT. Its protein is CASSIWPETNEKLFF.

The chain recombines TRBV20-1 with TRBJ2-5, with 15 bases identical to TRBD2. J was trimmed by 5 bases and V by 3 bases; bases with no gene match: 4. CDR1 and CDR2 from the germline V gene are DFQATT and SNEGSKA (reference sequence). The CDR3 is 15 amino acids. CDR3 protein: CSASGTSGRSETQYF. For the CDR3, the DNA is TGCAGTGCTAGTGGGACTAGCGGGAGGTCTGAGACCCAGTACTTC.

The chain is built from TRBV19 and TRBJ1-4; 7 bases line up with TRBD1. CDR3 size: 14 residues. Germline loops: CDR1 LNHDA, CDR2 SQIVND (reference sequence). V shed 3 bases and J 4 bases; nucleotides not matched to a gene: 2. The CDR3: CASSMGQLNEKLFF. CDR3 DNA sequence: TGTGCCAGTAGTATGGGACAGCTTAATGAAAAACTGTTTTTT.

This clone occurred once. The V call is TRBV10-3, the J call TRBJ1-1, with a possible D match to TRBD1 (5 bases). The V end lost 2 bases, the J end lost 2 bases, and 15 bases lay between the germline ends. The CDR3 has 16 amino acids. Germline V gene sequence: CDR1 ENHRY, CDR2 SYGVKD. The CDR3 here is CAISEQSGGINTEAFF. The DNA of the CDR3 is TGTGCCATCAGTGAGCAAAGCGGGGGGATAAACACTGAAGCTTTCTTT.

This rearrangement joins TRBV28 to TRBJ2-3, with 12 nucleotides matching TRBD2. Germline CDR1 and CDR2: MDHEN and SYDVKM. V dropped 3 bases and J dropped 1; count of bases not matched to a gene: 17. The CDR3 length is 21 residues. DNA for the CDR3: TGTGCCAGCAGTTTGGCAGGGTTGGGACTAGCGGGTCTTGACCGCACAGATACGCAGTATTTT. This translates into CASSLAGLGLAGLDRTDTQYF.

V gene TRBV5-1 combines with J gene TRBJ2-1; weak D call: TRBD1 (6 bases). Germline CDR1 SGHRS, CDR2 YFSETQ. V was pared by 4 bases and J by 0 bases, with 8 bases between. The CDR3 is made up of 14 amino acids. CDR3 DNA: TGCGCCAGCAGCCTGGACAGCTCCTACAATGAGCAGTTCTTC. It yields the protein CASSLDSSYNEQFF. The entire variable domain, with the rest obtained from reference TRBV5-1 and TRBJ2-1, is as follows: KAGVTQTPRYLIKTRGQQVTLSCSPISGHRSVSWYQQTPGQGLQFLFEYFSETQRNKGNFPGRFSGRQFSNSRSEMNVSTLELGDSALYLCASSLDSSYNEQFFGPGTRLTVL.

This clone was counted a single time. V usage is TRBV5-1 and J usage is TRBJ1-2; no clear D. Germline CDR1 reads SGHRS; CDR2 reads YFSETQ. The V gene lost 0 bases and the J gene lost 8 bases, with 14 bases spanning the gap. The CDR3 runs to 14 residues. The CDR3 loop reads CASSLGHLSPGYTF. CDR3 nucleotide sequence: TGCGCCAGCAGCTTGGGCCACCTGAGCCCCGGCTACACCTTC.

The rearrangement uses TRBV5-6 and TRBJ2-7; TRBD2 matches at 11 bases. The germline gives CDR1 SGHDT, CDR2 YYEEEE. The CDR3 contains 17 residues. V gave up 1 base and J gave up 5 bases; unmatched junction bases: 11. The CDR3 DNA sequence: TGTGCCAGCAGCTTGTCACTAGCGGGAGACCTAAGCGACGAGCAGTACTTC. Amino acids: CASSLSLAGDLSDEQYF.

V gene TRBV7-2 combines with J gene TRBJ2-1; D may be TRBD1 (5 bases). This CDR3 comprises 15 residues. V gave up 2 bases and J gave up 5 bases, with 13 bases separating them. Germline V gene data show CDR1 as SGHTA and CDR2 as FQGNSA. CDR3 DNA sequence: TGTGCCAGCAGCTTATTAACTGGGGCCCACAATGAGCAGTTCTTC. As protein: CASSLLTGAHNEQFF. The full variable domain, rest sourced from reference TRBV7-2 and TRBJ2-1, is GAGVSQSPSNKVTEKGKDVELRCDPISGHTALYWYRQSLGQGLEFLIYFQGNSAPDKSGLPSDRFSAERTGGSVSTLTIQRTQQEDSAVYLCASSLLTGAHNEQFFGPGTRLTVL.

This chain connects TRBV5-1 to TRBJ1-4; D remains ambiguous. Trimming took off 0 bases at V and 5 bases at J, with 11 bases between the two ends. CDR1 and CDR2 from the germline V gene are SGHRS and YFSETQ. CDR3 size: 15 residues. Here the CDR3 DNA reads TGCGCCAGCAGCTTGGATAGTTTGAAGAATGAAAAACTGTTTTTT. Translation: CASSLDSLKNEKLFF.

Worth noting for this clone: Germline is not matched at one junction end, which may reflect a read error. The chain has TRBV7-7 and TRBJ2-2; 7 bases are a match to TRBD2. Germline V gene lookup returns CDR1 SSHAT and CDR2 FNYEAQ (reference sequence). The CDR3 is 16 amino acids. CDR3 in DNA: TGTGCTAGCAGTTTGAGCGGGAACCCGAACACCGGGGAGCTGTTTTTT. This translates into CASSLSGNPNTGELFF.

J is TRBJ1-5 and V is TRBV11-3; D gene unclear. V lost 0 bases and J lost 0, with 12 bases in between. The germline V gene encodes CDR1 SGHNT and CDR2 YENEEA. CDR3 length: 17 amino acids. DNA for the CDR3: TGTGCCAGCAGCTTAGAATGGGCGACGGATAGCAATCAGCCCCAGCATTTT. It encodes CASSLEWATDSNQPQHF.

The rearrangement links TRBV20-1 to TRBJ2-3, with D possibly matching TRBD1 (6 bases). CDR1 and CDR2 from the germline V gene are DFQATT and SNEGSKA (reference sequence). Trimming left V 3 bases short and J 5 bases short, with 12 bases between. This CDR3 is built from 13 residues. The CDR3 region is CSASGGAEDTQYF. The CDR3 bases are TGCAGTGCTAGTGGGGGCGCGGAAGATACGCAGTATTTT.

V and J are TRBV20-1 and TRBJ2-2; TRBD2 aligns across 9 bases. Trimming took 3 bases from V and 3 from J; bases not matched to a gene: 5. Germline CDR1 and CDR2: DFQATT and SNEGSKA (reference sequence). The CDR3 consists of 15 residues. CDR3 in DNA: TGCAGTGCTAGTCTTAGCGGGAGTCACACCGGGGAGCTGTTTTTT. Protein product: CSASLSGSHTGELFF.

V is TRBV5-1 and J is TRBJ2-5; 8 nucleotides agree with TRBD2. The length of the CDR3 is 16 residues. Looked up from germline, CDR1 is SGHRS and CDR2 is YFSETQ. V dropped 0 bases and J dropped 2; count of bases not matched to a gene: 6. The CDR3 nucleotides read TGCGCCAGCAGCTTGGGTACCACTAGCGGACAAGAGACCCAGTACTTC. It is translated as CASSLGTTSGQETQYF.

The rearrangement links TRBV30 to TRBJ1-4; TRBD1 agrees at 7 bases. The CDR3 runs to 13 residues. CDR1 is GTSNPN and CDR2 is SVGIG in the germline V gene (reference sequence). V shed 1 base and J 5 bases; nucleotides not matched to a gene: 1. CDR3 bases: TGTGCCTGGAGTGCACAGGGGAATGAAAAACTGTTTTTT. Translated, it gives CAWSAQGNEKLFF.

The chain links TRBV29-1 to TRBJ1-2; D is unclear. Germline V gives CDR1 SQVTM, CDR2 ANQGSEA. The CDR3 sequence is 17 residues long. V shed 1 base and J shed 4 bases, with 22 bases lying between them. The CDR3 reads CSVEGRGSTFGSYGYTF. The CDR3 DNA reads TGCAGCGTTGAAGGGCGGGGTAGTACTTTCGGGAGCTATGGCTACACCTTC.

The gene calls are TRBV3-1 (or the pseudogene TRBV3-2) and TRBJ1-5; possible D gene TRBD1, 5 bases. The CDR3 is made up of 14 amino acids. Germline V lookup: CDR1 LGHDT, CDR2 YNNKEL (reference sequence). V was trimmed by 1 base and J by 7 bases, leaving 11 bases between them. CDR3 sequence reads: CASSQAGTEQPQHF. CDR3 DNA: TGTGCCAGCAGCCAAGCGGGGACTGAGCAGCCCCAGCATTTT.

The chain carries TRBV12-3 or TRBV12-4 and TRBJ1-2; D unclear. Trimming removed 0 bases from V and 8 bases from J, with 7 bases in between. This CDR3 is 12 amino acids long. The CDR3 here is CASSLAQEGYTF. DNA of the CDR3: TGTGCCAGCAGTTTAGCCCAAGAGGGCTACACCTTC.

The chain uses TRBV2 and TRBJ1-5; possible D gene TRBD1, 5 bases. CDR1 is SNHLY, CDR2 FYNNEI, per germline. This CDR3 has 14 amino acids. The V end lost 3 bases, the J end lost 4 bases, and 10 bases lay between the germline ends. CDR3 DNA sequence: TGTGCCAGCAGTGATTTACAGGAAAATCAGCCCCAGCATTTT. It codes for CASSDLQENQPQHF. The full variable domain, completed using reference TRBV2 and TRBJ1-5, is EPEVTQTPSHQVTQMGQEVILRCVPISNHLYFYWYRQILGQKVEFLVSFYNNEISEKSEIFDDQFSVERPDGSNFTLKIRSTKLEDSAMYFCASSDLQENQPQHFGDGTRLSIL.

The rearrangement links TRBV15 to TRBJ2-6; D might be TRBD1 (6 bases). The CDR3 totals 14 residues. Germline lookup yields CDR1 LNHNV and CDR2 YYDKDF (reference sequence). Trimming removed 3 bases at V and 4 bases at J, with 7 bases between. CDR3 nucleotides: TGTGCCACCAGCAGGCAGGGGGGGGCCAACGTCCTGACTTTC. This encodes CATSRQGGANVLTF.

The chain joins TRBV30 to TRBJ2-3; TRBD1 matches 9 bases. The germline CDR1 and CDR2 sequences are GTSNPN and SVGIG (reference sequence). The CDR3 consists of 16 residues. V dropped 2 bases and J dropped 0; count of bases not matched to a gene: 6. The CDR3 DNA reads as TGTGCCTGGAGTCCTGGACAGGGGACTAGCACAGATACGCAGTATTTT. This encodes CAWSPGQGTSTDTQYF.